Each of the 18 T cell receptor beta chains below was sequenced from the same sample in a study of T cell changes during pregnancy in multiple sclerosis. Sequenced by immunoSEQ multiplex PCR; TCRdb stores in-frame clones only, minus some. Of 45,000 to 55,000 clones listed, around 90% are singletons. The specimen comprised CD4+ T cells from peripheral blood mononuclear cells, sampled after pregnancy. The receptors originated from a female donor in good health, enrolled as a control in a pregnancy study.

The rearrangement uses TRBV6-1 and TRBJ2-7; D not certain. Per germline, CDR1 MNHNS and CDR2 SASEGT. This CDR3 has 11 residues. Trimming cost V 2 bases and J 5 bases, with 4 bases left between them. The DNA for the CDR3 is TGTGCCAGCAGTGAAATAAACGAGCAGTACTTC. It is translated as CASSEINEQYF.

The chain links TRBV28 to TRBJ1-3; D gene ambiguous. Deletions cut 5 bases from V and 4 bases from J, with 6 bases between. The CDR3 consists of 12 residues. The germline gives CDR1 MDHEN, CDR2 SYDVKM. The CDR3 reads CASSPTGNTIYF. The CDR3 DNA sequence: TGTGCCAGCAGTCCTACGGGAAACACCATATATTTT.

V and J are TRBV6-5 and TRBJ1-2; no reliable D call. CDR3 length: 12 residues. The ends were cut back, 4 bases at V and 0 bases at J, with 3 bases in the middle. Looked up from germline, CDR1 is MNHEY and CDR2 is SVGAGI. CDR3 bases: TGTGCCAGCAGTTCCACTAACTATGGCTACACCTTC. Its protein product is CASSSTNYGYTF.

This sequence joins TRBV5-6 and TRBJ1-5; 9 nucleotides match TRBD1. Per germline, CDR1 SGHDT and CDR2 YYEEEE. J gave up 2 bases and V 3 bases, and 9 bases lay outside the gene matches. CDR3 size: 17 residues. The DNA of the CDR3 is TGTGCCAGCAGCTATGACAGGGGGAGTACGGGCAATCAGCCCCAGCATTTT. Protein sequence: CASSYDRGSTGNQPQHF.

This chain joins TRBV21-1 and TRBJ2-7; TRBD1 is taken as the D call from the table, unchecked against the DNA. TRBV21-1 is shown as a pseudogene. This CDR3 region has 17 residues. The DNA of the CDR3 is TGTGCCAGCAGCAAAGGAGGCCTTGGGACAGGGGCAGACGAGCAGTACTTC. It encodes CASSKGGLGTGADEQYF.

The chain has TRBV15 and TRBJ2-7, with TRBD1 matching over 8 bases. The CDR3 length is 14 residues. Looked up from germline, CDR1 is LNHNV and CDR2 is YYDKDF (reference sequence). V shed 3 bases, J shed 2 bases, and the junction held 3 bases outside the gene matches. The CDR3 bases are TGTGCCACCAGCAGCACGGGACAGGCCTACGAGCAGTACTTC. Translation gives CATSSTGQAYEQYF.

The chain recombines TRBV4-2 with TRBJ2-5; TRBD2 matches at 9 bases. This CDR3 is built from 15 residues. Per germline, CDR1 LGHNA and CDR2 YNFKEQ. Losses at the gene ends were 1 base for V and 5 bases for J; bases not matched to a gene: 5. The CDR3 sequence is CASSQGREGGETQYF. CDR3 DNA sequence: TGTGCCAGCAGCCAAGGGCGGGAGGGAGGGGAGACCCAGTACTTC.

This clone has a single count. This chain joins TRBV2 and TRBJ2-7, with D unresolved. The V end was cut by 7 bases, the J end by 1 base, with 8 bases between. Germline-derived CDR1 and CDR2 are SNHLY and FYNNEI. The CDR3 sequence is 12 residues long. The CDR3 DNA is TGTGCCAGCACGAAAGCTTCCTACGAGCAGTACTTC. This gives the protein CASTKASYEQYF.

The chain combines TRBV5-4 with TRBJ2-5; TRBD2 matches at 9 bases. Germline V gene sequence: CDR1 SGHNT, CDR2 YYREEE (reference sequence). There are 15 residues in the CDR3. V lost 1 base to trimming and J lost 5 bases; unmatched junction nucleotides: 6. The CDR3 sequence is CASSLTAGGEETQYF. CDR3 coding DNA: TGTGCCAGCAGCTTGACGGCGGGGGGGGAGGAGACCCAGTACTTC.

J is TRBJ2-3 and V is TRBV11-2; 13 bases map to TRBD2. V shed 4 bases and J 5 bases; nucleotides not matched to a gene: 12. Germline CDR1 reads SGHAT; CDR2 reads FQNNGV. The CDR3 contains 18 residues. Here the CDR3 DNA reads TGTGCCAGCAGCTCCATCACTAGCGGGGGGGCCAGGCGAGATACGCAGTATTTT. Translating gives CASSSITSGGARRDTQYF.

V and J are TRBV5-1 and TRBJ2-1, with a tentative D call TRBD2 (6 bases). Trimming removed 2 bases from V and 0 bases from J, with 15 bases in between. CDR3 size: 17 residues. Germline assignment: CDR1 SGHRS and CDR2 YFSETQ. CDR3 nucleotide sequence: TGCGCCAGCAGCTTAACCGTAGCGGTTAACTCCTACAATGAGCAGTTCTTC. Its protein is CASSLTVAVNSYNEQFF.

The V and J genes are TRBV30 and TRBJ1-2; D possibly corresponds to TRBD1 (5 bases). CDR1 is GTSNPN and CDR2 is SVGIG in the germline V gene (reference sequence). Trimming took 2 bases from V and 6 from J, leaving 16 bases between them. The CDR3 covers 14 residues. The CDR3 region has the DNA TGTGCCTGGAGTTCGGGAGGGGCTAGAGATGGCTACACCTTC. It translates to CAWSSGGARDGYTF.

This chain connects TRBV19 to TRBJ1-4, with D hard to call. CDR1 is LNHDA, CDR2 SQIVND, per germline (reference sequence). The ends were cut back, 8 bases at V and 0 bases at J, with 13 bases in the middle. CDR3 length: 15 residues. The CDR3 nucleotides are TGTGCCAGTGCGTCAGGCGCTGCAACTAATGAAAAACTGTTTTTT. It specifies CASASGAATNEKLFF. Supplemented by reference TRBV19 and TRBJ1-4, the full variable domain reads DGGITQSPKYLFRKEGQNVTLSCEQNLNHDAMYWYRQDPGQGLRLIYYSQIVNDFQKGDIAEGYSVSREKKESFPLTVTSAQKNPTAFYLCASASGAATNEKLFFGSGTQLSVL.

This rearrangement joins TRBV6-1 to TRBJ1-5; 7 bases are shared with TRBD1. Germline CDR1 MNHNS, CDR2 SASEGT. The CDR3 spans 13 residues. V shed 6 bases, J shed 5 bases, and the junction held 4 bases outside the gene matches. The CDR3 is CASSLTGDQPQHF. In DNA form, the CDR3 reads TGTGCCAGCAGCTTAACAGGGGATCAGCCCCAGCATTTT.

The chain links TRBV5-1 to TRBJ1-1; D is possibly TRBD1 (6 bases). The CDR3 is 15 residues long. Trimming removed 3 bases from V and 2 bases from J, with 14 bases in between. Germline V CDR1 and CDR2: SGHRS, YFSETQ. The CDR3 sequence: CASSSMTGGNTEAFF. The CDR3 coding sequence is TGCGCCAGCAGCTCTATGACAGGAGGAAACACTGAAGCTTTCTTT.

The CDR3 loop reads CASSLTGNEKLFF. CDR3 nucleotides: TGTGCCAGCAGCTTAACAGGGAACGAAAAACTGTTTTTT. The chain recombines TRBV7-9 with TRBJ1-4; D perhaps matches TRBD1 (6 bases). In germline, CDR1 is SEHNR, CDR2 FQNEAQ (reference sequence). This CDR3 region has 13 residues. V dropped 2 bases and J dropped 8 bases, with 9 bases sitting between them.

The J gene is TRBJ2-7, the V gene TRBV28; 9 bases line up with TRBD2. The CDR3 consists of 14 residues. The V gene's germline CDR1 is MDHEN and CDR2 SYDVKM. V trimming: 8 bases; J trimming: 5 bases; junction bases outside the gene matches: 10. The CDR3 nucleotides read TGTGCCAGCCTGTTAGCGGGAGTTAGGAACGAGCAGTACTTC. Translated, it gives CASLLAGVRNEQYF.

The chain combines TRBV30 with TRBJ2-6; D may be TRBD2 (6 bases). The CDR3 has 17 amino acids. V lost 2 bases and J lost 0, with 14 bases in between. Germline V CDR1 and CDR2: GTSNPN, SVGIG (reference sequence). CDR3 protein: CAWSIPGLHSGANVLTF. DNA for the CDR3: TGTGCCTGGAGTATACCGGGACTCCACTCTGGGGCCAACGTCCTGACTTTC.